The 16 T cell receptor beta chains reported below all come from one sample, sequenced in a study of shared T cell receptors in the human thymus. Assay used: immunoSEQ multiplex PCR; TCRdb lists only in-frame clones, some missing. The table has 550,000 to 800,000 clones, 75% to 90% seen once. The data were also submitted as part of a second study, on human thymus T cells.

The specimen sequenced was thymocytes. Receptors were obtained from a girl under three years old with a congenital heart defect.

This chain connects TRBV6-6 to TRBJ2-5; 8 nucleotides line up with TRBD2. J gave up 5 bases and V 2 bases, and 7 bases lay outside the gene matches. CDR1 and CDR2 (germline): MNHNY, SVGAGI (reference sequence). This CDR3 is built from 15 residues. The CDR3 nucleotides read TGTGCCAGCAGTTACATACGGGGGGGCCAGGAGACCCAGTACTTC. This gives the protein CASSYIRGGQETQYF.

This clone has just a few counts. The rearrangement joins TRBV7-9 to TRBJ1-2, with 10 bases fitting TRBD1. CDR3 length equals 18 residues. The germline gives CDR1 SEHNR, CDR2 FQNEAQ (reference sequence). After removal of 1 base from V and 3 bases from J, the junction contained 11 bases not matched to a gene. For the CDR3, the DNA is TGTGCCAGCAGCTTAGGGGGTGGACAGGGGGTCTCGGACTATGGCTACACCTTC. This codes for CASSLGGGQGVSDYGYTF.

The chain uses TRBV4-1 and TRBJ2-7, with 12 nucleotides matching TRBD2. CDR1 is MGHRA, CDR2 YSYEKL, per germline. The V gene end was trimmed by 1 base and the J gene end by 3 bases; junction bases not matched to a gene: 7. The CDR3 runs 17 residues. The CDR3 here is CASSQGSSGGASYEQYF. The CDR3 DNA follows: TGCGCCAGCAGCCAAGGTTCTAGCGGGGGGGCAAGCTACGAGCAGTACTTC.

V is TRBV7-2 and J is TRBJ2-5; TRBD1 aligns across 7 bases. Trimming removed 1 base from V and 4 bases from J; junction bases left unmatched: 12. From germline, CDR1 is SGHTA and CDR2 FQGNSA. The CDR3 is made up of 17 amino acids. Here the CDR3 reads CASSLDCWQGVRETQYF. The CDR3 coding sequence is TGTGCCAGCAGCTTAGACTGTTGGCAGGGGGTGCGAGAGACCCAGTACTTC.

For the CDR3, the DNA is TGTGCCAGCAGCTTAAGGGGACAGGGGGCCACCGGGGAGCTGTTTTTT. It specifies CASSLRGQGATGELFF. The gene calls are TRBV11-2 and TRBJ2-2; 12 bases line up with TRBD1. The V gene's germline CDR1 is SGHAT and CDR2 FQNNGV. The V and J ends lost 2 bases and 4 bases, in that order; junction bases with no gene match: 2. This CDR3 spans 16 amino acids.

The chain couples TRBV19 to TRBJ1-1, with D possibly being TRBD1 (5 bases). Trimming took 9 bases from V and 7 from J, leaving 18 bases between them. Germline loops: CDR1 LNHDA, CDR2 SQIVND (reference sequence). The CDR3 runs 13 residues. CDR3 DNA sequence: TGTGCCAGCCAAAAGGGGCGAGTAGGTGAAGCTTTCTTT. Protein: CASQKGRVGEAFF.

The chain couples TRBV29-1 to TRBJ2-3; 13 bases agree with TRBD2. The CDR3 has 15 residues. J was trimmed by 2 bases and V by 5 bases; bases with no gene match: 4. The V gene's germline CDR1 is SQVTM and CDR2 ANQGSEA. The CDR3 loop is CSVCGTSGDTDTQYF. In DNA form, the CDR3 reads TGCAGCGTTTGCGGGACTAGCGGGGACACAGATACGCAGTATTTT.

The chain employs TRBV2 and TRBJ2-3, with 8 bases that match TRBD1. The J segment lost 2 bases and the V segment lost 4 bases, leaving 11 bases of the junction unmatched. There are 17 residues in the CDR3. CDR1 is SNHLY and CDR2 is FYNNEI in the germline V gene. The CDR3 loop reads CASSVSLGQGHTDTQYF. Here the CDR3 DNA reads TGTGCCAGCAGTGTATCCCTCGGACAGGGACACACAGATACGCAGTATTTT. Filled out from reference TRBV2 and TRBJ2-3, the complete variable domain reads EPEVTQTPSHQVTQMGQEVILRCVPISNHLYFYWYRQILGQKVEFLVSFYNNEISEKSEIFDDQFSVERPDGSNFTLKIRSTKLEDSAMYFCASSVSLGQGHTDTQYFGPGTRLTVL.

The chain uses TRBV7-8 and TRBJ2-3; 8 bases map to TRBD1. The trim removed 4 bases at V and 2 bases at J, leaving 11 bases unmatched. The CDR3 is 17 residues long. In germline, CDR1 is SGHVS, CDR2 FQNEAQ. The CDR3 region is CASSSPPDRVYTDTQYF. CDR3 nucleotide sequence: TGTGCCAGCAGCTCCCCCCCGGACAGGGTCTACACAGATACGCAGTATTTT.

This clone has a single count. The chain carries TRBV11-2 and TRBJ1-2; 11 bases align to TRBD1. The CDR3 has 16 amino acids. V shed 2 bases, J shed 7 bases, and the junction held 9 bases outside the gene matches. Germline V gives CDR1 SGHAT, CDR2 FQNNGV. For the CDR3, the DNA is TGTGCCAGCAGCTTAAGGGGGGGGACAGGGGGTTCTGGCTACACCTTC. Translation gives CASSLRGGTGGSGYTF. Using reference TRBV11-2 and TRBJ1-2 for the parts outside the CDR3, the full variable domain is EAGVAQSPRYKIIEKRQSVAFWCNPISGHATLYWYQQILGQGPKLLIQFQNNGVVDDSQLPKDRFSAERLKGVDSTLKIQPAKLEDSAVYLCASSLRGGTGGSGYTFGSGTRLTVV.

This clone was seen a single time. The rearrangement joins TRBV19 to TRBJ1-1; tentative D call: TRBD1 (5 bases). The germline gives CDR1 LNHDA, CDR2 SQIVND (reference sequence). V lost 7 bases to trimming and J lost 4 bases, with 16 bases between them. The CDR3 covers 14 residues. The CDR3 spells CASTDGGGFTEAFF. In nucleotides, the CDR3 is TGTGCCAGTACCGATGGGGGGGGTTTCACTGAAGCTTTCTTT.

V usage is TRBV28 and J usage is TRBJ1-1, with D unresolved. The V gene's germline CDR1 is MDHEN and CDR2 SYDVKM. V lost 2 bases, J lost 1 base, and 17 bases lay in between. The CDR3 loop spans 17 amino acids. CDR3 bases: TGTGCCAGCAGTTTAGCTGTGTCGGGTCCTAGGAACACTGAAGCTTTCTTT. Protein sequence: CASSLAVSGPRNTEAFF.

In the case of this clone: Other DNA sequences from this sample encode an identical CDR3 as well. The rearrangement joins TRBV9 to TRBJ2-5; 10 nucleotides align to TRBD2. The CDR3 contains 15 residues. After removal of 0 bases from V and 2 bases from J, the junction contained 1 base not matched to a gene. Germline V gene lookup returns CDR1 SGDLS and CDR2 YYNGEE. The CDR3 sequence is CASSVEAGGQETQYF. The CDR3 DNA reads as TGTGCCAGCAGCGTAGAAGCGGGGGGGCAAGAGACCCAGTACTTC.

The chain has TRBV19 and TRBJ1-1, with a weak D call TRBD1 (5 bases). The V gene lost 7 bases and the J gene lost 1 base, with 13 bases spanning the gap. This CDR3 has 14 residues. Per germline, CDR1 LNHDA and CDR2 SQIVND (reference sequence). DNA of the CDR3: TGTGCCAGTAACCAGGAGGGGCCGAACACTGAAGCTTTCTTT. Its translation: CASNQEGPNTEAFF.

The genes are TRBV5-1 and TRBJ2-3, with TRBD1 matching 9 bases. The CDR3 runs to 15 residues. V was clipped by 7 bases and J by 5 bases; unmatched bases: 11. In germline, CDR1 is SGHRS, CDR2 YFSETQ. For the CDR3, the DNA is TGCGCCAGCCATGACTACAGGGGGCAGGTAGATACGCAGTATTTT. Translated, it gives CASHDYRGQVDTQYF.

The chain combines TRBV4-3 with TRBJ1-4, with 8 bases identical to TRBD1. Germline values: CDR1 LGHNA, CDR2 YSLEER. This CDR3 spans 17 amino acids. V dropped 1 base and J dropped 7; count of bases not matched to a gene: 11. The CDR3 DNA reads TGCGCCAGCAGCCAAGCTATCCAGGGGGCCGGGAGTGAAAAACTGTTTTTT. Its protein is CASSQAIQGAGSEKLFF.